The 31 T cell receptor beta chains listed next were all sequenced from one sample in a study of cytomegalovirus exposure and HLA in healthy donors (dated by TCRdb to about 2017). The library was made by the immunoSEQ multiplex PCR assay. For the multiplex PCR, a mixture combining 60 forward primers for TCR Vbeta segments and 13 reverse primers for TCR Jbeta segments was used. Imported from immuneACCESS, the table was reduced by TCRdb to in-frame sequences with V and J called. These copies leave out some clones; in studies compared against another copy, an unresolved V gene accounts for under half, and the cause of the remainder is not known. This sample has about 230,000 clones in its table, and more than 75% of those were observed once. The ten largest clones represent about 0.25% of the sample. The sequencing sample was made of PBMCs. The receptors were gathered from a girl aged 2-10 years in good health and CMV-seronegative.

V and J are TRBV28 and TRBJ1-5; 12 nucleotides align to TRBD1. The trim removed 5 bases at V and 3 bases at J, leaving 11 bases unmatched. Germline V CDR1 and CDR2: MDHEN, SYDVKM. CDR3 length equals 18 residues. Here the CDR3 DNA reads TGTGCCAGCAGTCGTCCCGGGACAGGGGGCCTTGACAATCAGCCCCAGCATTTT. This sequence encodes CASSRPGTGGLDNQPQHF.

The chain joins TRBV4-2 to TRBJ1-6; D gene uncertain. V was pared by 1 base and J by 0 bases, with 4 bases between. Germline assignment: CDR1 LGHNA and CDR2 YNFKEQ. The CDR3 is 15 residues long. The CDR3, as DNA: TGTGCCAGCAGCCAAGGGAGCTCCTATAATTCACCCCTCCACTTT. It encodes CASSQGSSYNSPLHF.

The V call is TRBV5-4, the J call TRBJ1-1, with 7 bases that match TRBD1. CDR1 is SGHNT and CDR2 is YYREEE in the germline V gene (reference sequence). Trimming took 4 bases from V and 0 from J; bases not matched to a gene: 3. The CDR3 has 14 residues. The CDR3 coding sequence is TGTGCCAGCAGCCGGGGACAGATGAACACTGAAGCTTTCTTT. Translation gives CASSRGQMNTEAFF.

This chain uses TRBV27 with TRBJ2-3, with 13 bases fitting TRBD2. CDR1 is MNHEY and CDR2 is SMNVEV in the germline V gene (reference sequence). The J segment lost 0 bases and the V segment lost 3 bases, leaving 12 bases of the junction unmatched. The CDR3 is 20 amino acids. CDR3 sequence (DNA): TGTGCCAGCAGTTTCCTCAGGTGGGGACTAGCGGGACCTAGCACAGATACGCAGTATTTT. This codes for CASSFLRWGLAGPSTDTQYF.

The chain uses TRBV6-5 and TRBJ2-3, with D possibly being TRBD2 (7 bases). The germline V gene has CDR1 MNHEY and CDR2 SVGAGI. V lost 4 bases, J lost 2 bases, and 13 bases lay in between. This CDR3 spans 15 amino acids. CDR3 nucleotides: TGTGCCAGCAGTTTAGGGGGGGGTCCCACAGATACGCAGTATTTT. Residues: CASSLGGGPTDTQYF.

This chain uses TRBV10-3 with TRBJ2-5, with D tentatively TRBD2 (5 bases). Germline CDR1 ENHRY, CDR2 SYGVKD. The CDR3 contains 13 residues. Between the trimmed V and J ends, which lost 2 bases and 3 bases, there was a span of 7 bases. CDR3 protein: CAISERGEETQYF. Here the CDR3 DNA reads TGTGCCATCAGTGAGCGGGGAGAAGAGACCCAGTACTTC.

The V and J genes are TRBV9 and TRBJ2-7; D gene ambiguous. V was shortened by 0 bases and J by 4 bases, with 5 bases between the two germline ends. The CDR3 loop spans 12 amino acids. Germline V gene lookup returns CDR1 SGDLS and CDR2 YYNGEE. The CDR3 reads CASSVALYEQYF. The CDR3 DNA sequence: TGTGCCAGCAGCGTAGCTTTATACGAGCAGTACTTC.

The chain couples TRBV7-7 to TRBJ2-5; 13 bases align to TRBD2. Trimming took 5 bases from V and 2 from J; bases not matched to a gene: 2. The CDR3 runs 15 residues. Germline V gives CDR1 SSHAT, CDR2 FNYEAQ (reference sequence). The CDR3 DNA sequence: TGTGCCAGCAGCCGACTAGCGGGAGGACAAGAGACCCAGTACTTC. Encoded protein: CASSRLAGGQETQYF.

The gene calls are TRBV2 and TRBJ1-2; the match to TRBD1 covers 7 bases. The trim removed 6 bases at V and 4 bases at J, leaving 5 bases unmatched. The germline V gene encodes CDR1 SNHLY and CDR2 FYNNEI. CDR3 length: 13 residues. The CDR3 sequence is CASSLGQAYGYTF. The CDR3 DNA reads TGTGCCAGCAGCCTCGGACAGGCCTATGGCTACACCTTC.

The V and J genes are TRBV30 and TRBJ2-7, with 8 nucleotides matching TRBD2. The CDR3 totals 14 residues. J was trimmed by 4 bases and V by 2 bases; bases with no gene match: 7. Germline V gene sequence: CDR1 GTSNPN, CDR2 SVGIG (reference sequence). CDR3 sequence (DNA): TGTGCCTGGAGTATAGCGGGGAGGGGGTACGAGCAGTACTTC. It yields the protein CAWSIAGRGYEQYF.

The chain carries TRBV7-2 and TRBJ1-2, with 7 bases lining up with TRBD1. Germline assignment: CDR1 SGHTA and CDR2 FQGNSA. The trim removed 6 bases at V and 6 bases at J, leaving 13 bases unmatched. The CDR3 extends over 15 amino acids. The CDR3 sequence is CASSSTPGQLNGYTF. CDR3 in DNA: TGTGCCAGCAGTTCCACTCCGGGACAGCTTAATGGCTACACCTTC.

The V and J genes are TRBV7-9 and TRBJ2-5; D is possibly TRBD1 (6 bases). The J call may be incorrect, as the DNA end agrees better with TRBJ2-7. The germline gives CDR1 SEHNR, CDR2 FQNEAQ (reference sequence). The CDR3 runs 16 residues. CDR3 nucleotide sequence: TGTGCCAGCAGCTTTGGGGGCCGTGGAAACTCCTACGAGCAGTACTTC. Residues: CASSFGGRGNSYEQYF.

This clone has only a few counts. The chain carries TRBV29-1 and TRBJ2-5; D perhaps matches TRBD1 (6 bases). This CDR3 region has 11 residues. The V gene's germline CDR1 is SQVTM and CDR2 ANQGSEA. V lost 7 bases, J lost 4 bases, and 10 bases lay in between. CDR3 loop: CSAPRGETQYF. The CDR3 bases are TGCAGCGCACCCAGGGGAGAGACCCAGTACTTC.

The chain uses TRBV5-1 and TRBJ2-2; possible D gene TRBD2, 5 bases. Trimming removed 4 bases from V and 5 bases from J, with 15 bases in between. From germline, CDR1 is SGHRS and CDR2 YFSETQ. CDR3 length: 15 amino acids. The CDR3 bases are TGCGCCAGCAGCGGCGGTCCCCCGGGGACCGGGGAGCTGTTTTTT. This gives the protein CASSGGPPGTGELFF. Full variable domain (outside the CDR3, taken from reference TRBV5-1 and TRBJ2-2): KAGVTQTPRYLIKTRGQQVTLSCSPISGHRSVSWYQQTPGQGLQFLFEYFSETQRNKGNFPGRFSGRQFSNSRSEMNVSTLELGDSALYLCASSGGPPGTGELFFGEGSRLTVL.

This chain links TRBV12-5 with TRBJ2-3; possibly TRBD1 for D (5 bases). The V end was cut by 3 bases, the J end by 7 bases, with 8 bases between. The V gene's germline CDR1 is LGHNT and CDR2 FRNRAP. The CDR3 consists of 12 residues. As DNA, the CDR3 is TGTGCTAGTGGTTTCGACAGTTATACGCAGTATTTT. This translates into CASGFDSYTQYF.

The chain combines TRBV25-1 with TRBJ1-2; D is undetermined. CDR1 is MGHDK, CDR2 SYGVNS, per germline. This CDR3 spans 13 amino acids. The V end was cut by 6 bases, the J end by 4 bases, with 12 bases between. Here the CDR3 DNA reads TGTGCCAGCAGCGGACTCGCGGTCTATGGCTACACCTTC. It translates to CASSGLAVYGYTF.

The V gene is TRBV9, the J gene TRBJ1-2; 8 bases agree with TRBD1. CDR1 and CDR2 from the germline V gene are SGDLS and YYNGEE. CDR3 length equals 15 residues. V shed 0 bases and J 4 bases; nucleotides not matched to a gene: 5. DNA of the CDR3: TGTGCCAGCAGCGTAGCCACACAGGGGGGCTATGGCTACACCTTC. It specifies CASSVATQGGYGYTF.

The chain uses TRBV4-1 and TRBJ2-2; the match to TRBD1 covers 7 bases. The junction had 2 bases not matched to a gene; V was cut back by 0 bases and J by 4 bases. Germline lookup yields CDR1 MGHRA and CDR2 YSYEKL. The CDR3 covers 15 residues. The CDR3 nucleotides read TGCGCCAGCAGCCAAGATAACAGGGGCACCGGGGAGCTGTTTTTT. Amino acids: CASSQDNRGTGELFF.

The V gene is TRBV5-4, the J gene TRBJ2-7, with 10 bases fitting TRBD2. V was pared by 4 bases and J by 2 bases, with 6 bases of the junction left unmatched. In germline, CDR1 is SGHNT, CDR2 YYREEE (reference sequence). The CDR3 is made up of 15 amino acids. CDR3 nucleotides: TGTGCCAGCAGCCCTGGCAGCGGGAGGGCCTACGAGCAGTACTTC. Its protein is CASSPGSGRAYEQYF. Filled out from reference TRBV5-4 and TRBJ2-7, the complete variable domain reads ETGVTQSPTHLIKTRGQQVTLRCSSQSGHNTVSWYQQALGQGPQFIFQYYREEENGRGNFPPRFSGLQFPNYSSELNVNALELDDSALYLCASSPGSGRAYEQYFGPGTRLTVT.

Details on this clone: Other nucleotide sequences in the sample specify the same CDR3. V and J are TRBV29-1 and TRBJ2-1; 7 bases match TRBD1. The CDR3 has 13 amino acids. With 6 bases clipped from V and 3 bases from J, the junction kept 5 bases outside the gene matches. Looked up from germline, CDR1 is SQVTM and CDR2 is ANQGSEA. DNA of the CDR3: TGCAGCGTCCCAACAGGGGTCTACAATGAGCAGTTCTTC. Translated, it gives CSVPTGVYNEQFF.

Here the CDR3 DNA reads TGTGCCAGCAGCCAAAGGGGCCGAACCTCCTACGAGCAGTACTTC. This sequence encodes CASSQRGRTSYEQYF. The chain uses TRBV4-2 and TRBJ2-7, with D perhaps TRBD1 (5 bases). V was shortened by 2 bases and J by 0 bases, with 11 bases between the two germline ends. Germline assignment: CDR1 LGHNA and CDR2 YNFKEQ. CDR3 size: 15 residues.

The chain couples TRBV30 to TRBJ1-2; D gene uncertain. Per germline, CDR1 GTSNPN and CDR2 SVGIG (reference sequence). CDR3 length equals 12 residues. Trimming stripped 3 bases from V and 8 bases from J, with 13 bases between. The CDR3 DNA sequence: TGTGCCTGGAGCCGGGTGGTTGACGGCTACACCTTC. It is translated as CAWSRVVDGYTF.

This rearrangement joins TRBV12-5 to TRBJ2-1; perhaps TRBD2 as D (6 bases). Between the trimmed V and J ends, which lost 5 bases and 2 bases, there was a span of 13 bases. Germline V gene lookup returns CDR1 LGHNT and CDR2 FRNRAP. The CDR3 extends over 15 amino acids. In DNA, the CDR3 is TGTGCTAGTGGTCCCGGGACTTCCACCTACAATGAGCAGTTCTTC. Translation gives CASGPGTSTYNEQFF.

The V call is TRBV7-6, the J call TRBJ2-7; TRBD1 is a possible D gene (6 bases). The CDR3 sequence is 13 residues long. Germline loops: CDR1 SGHVS, CDR2 FNYEAQ. V was pared by 5 bases and J by 3 bases, with 11 bases between. Here the CDR3 reads CASSPGQIYEQYF. CDR3 coding DNA: TGTGCCAGCAGCCCTGGACAGATCTACGAGCAGTACTTC.

The CDR3 sequence: CASSLGQGSYNEQFF. In nucleotides, the CDR3 is TGTGCCAGCAGCTTAGGACAGGGTTCCTACAATGAGCAGTTCTTC. This chain links TRBV7-9 with TRBJ2-1; 7 positions match TRBD1. V dropped 1 base and J dropped 1; count of bases not matched to a gene: 1. This CDR3 is 15 amino acids long. Germline V gives CDR1 SEHNR, CDR2 FQNEAQ (reference sequence). The full variable domain, completed using reference TRBV7-9 and TRBJ2-1, is DTGVSQNPRHKITKRGQNVTFRCDPISEHNRLYWYRQTLGQGPEFLTYFQNEAQLEKSRLLSDRFSAERPKGSFSTLEIQRTEQGDSAMYLCASSLGQGSYNEQFFGPGTRLTVL.

This chain uses TRBV7-9 with TRBJ1-2, with TRBD1 as a possible D gene (6 bases). Germline V gene sequence: CDR1 SEHNR, CDR2 FQNEAQ (reference sequence). CDR3 length equals 14 residues. V gave up 5 bases and J gave up 4 bases, with 14 bases separating them. CDR3 in DNA: TGTGCCAGCAGCCTCGACAGGCACACCTATGGCTACACCTTC. Translated, it gives CASSLDRHTYGYTF.

The chain combines TRBV5-1 with TRBJ1-4; D is unclear. The germline V and J ends were trimmed by 2 bases and 8 bases, with 10 bases remaining between them. This CDR3 is built from 13 residues. Per germline, CDR1 SGHRS and CDR2 YFSETQ. The CDR3 loop is CASSLFTDEKLFF. The CDR3 DNA is TGCGCCAGCAGCTTATTTACAGACGAAAAACTGTTTTTT.

The V and J genes are TRBV2 and TRBJ1-2, with D maybe TRBD1 (5 bases). The CDR3 covers 12 residues. The germline V gene has CDR1 SNHLY and CDR2 FYNNEI. Trimming removed 7 bases from V and 0 bases from J, with 6 bases in between. The CDR3 DNA reads as TGTGCCAGCAAGACAGCTAACTATGGCTACACCTTC. Its translation: CASKTANYGYTF.

This clone occurred once. J is TRBJ1-4 and V is TRBV25-1; tentative D call: TRBD1 (5 bases). From germline, CDR1 is MGHDK and CDR2 SYGVNS. This CDR3 contains 15 residues. The V and J ends lost 5 bases and 7 bases respectively, with 17 bases between them. The CDR3 loop reads CASSKPTGVAEKLFF. The CDR3, as DNA: TGTGCCAGCAGTAAACCCACGGGGGTGGCTGAAAAACTGTTTTTT.

The chain has TRBV9 and TRBJ1-2; 8 bases align to TRBD1. CDR3 length: 14 residues. The V and J ends lost 6 bases and 8 bases, in that order; junction bases with no gene match: 12. In germline, CDR1 is SGDLS, CDR2 YYNGEE. The CDR3 bases are TGTGCCAGCAACCCTCGTCGGACAGGGAGAGGCTACACCTTC. Its protein is CASNPRRTGRGYTF.

In DNA form, the CDR3 reads TGTGCCAGCTCCGGGACAGAAGTTTCACCCCTCCACTTT. It encodes CASSGTEVSPLHF. The chain couples TRBV7-6 to TRBJ1-6; TRBD1 matches at 7 bases. CDR1 SGHVS and CDR2 FNYEAQ come from the germline V gene. V lost 8 bases to trimming and J lost 9 bases; unmatched junction nucleotides: 7. This CDR3 has 13 residues.